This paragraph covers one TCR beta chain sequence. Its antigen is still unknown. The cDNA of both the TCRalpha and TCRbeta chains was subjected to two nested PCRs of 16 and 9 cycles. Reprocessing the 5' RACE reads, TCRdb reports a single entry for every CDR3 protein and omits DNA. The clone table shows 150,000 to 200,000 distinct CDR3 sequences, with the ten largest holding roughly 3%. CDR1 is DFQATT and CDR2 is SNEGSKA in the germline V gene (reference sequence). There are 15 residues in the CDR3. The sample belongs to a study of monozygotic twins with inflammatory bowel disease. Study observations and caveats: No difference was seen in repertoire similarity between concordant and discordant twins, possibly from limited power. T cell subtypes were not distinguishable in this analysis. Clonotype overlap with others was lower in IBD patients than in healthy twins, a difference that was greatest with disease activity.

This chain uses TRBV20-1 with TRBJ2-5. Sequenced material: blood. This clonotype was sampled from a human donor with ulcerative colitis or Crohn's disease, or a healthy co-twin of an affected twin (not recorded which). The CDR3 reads CSANSFLSVQETQYF.